The next 26 T cell receptor beta chains were all read from a single sample in a study of blood T cell repertoires in COVID-19. Generated by immunoSEQ multiplex PCR, the TCRdb table keeps only in-frame clones and is missing some. Found here are 200,000 to 300,000 clones, 70% to 90% of them singletons; the top ten hold roughly 0.8%. The specimen was peripheral blood. These receptors were obtained from a woman aged 25 to 39 with acute or convalescent COVID-19.

The chain carries TRBV7-7 and TRBJ2-7, with 12 bases lining up with TRBD2. This CDR3 contains 13 residues. Germline CDR1 and CDR2: SSHAT and FNYEAQ (reference sequence). Germline trimming cut 2 bases from V and 12 bases from J; bases unmatched to any gene: 5. DNA for the CDR3: TGTGCCAGCAGCTTAAGACTAGCGGGAGATCTGTACTTC. Amino acids: CASSLRLAGDLYF.

This chain connects TRBV11-2 to TRBJ1-1; D may be TRBD1 (6 bases). CDR3 size: 16 residues. The germline V gene encodes CDR1 SGHAT and CDR2 FQNNGV. V was pared by 5 bases and J by 0 bases, with 16 bases between. CDR3 in amino acids: CASSASWDIMNTEAFF. CDR3 bases: TGTGCCAGCAGCGCCTCCTGGGACATAATGAACACTGAAGCTTTCTTT.

This chain joins TRBV11-3 and TRBJ1-1; 8 nucleotides line up with TRBD1. The CDR3 has 15 amino acids. The trim removed 5 bases at V and 1 base at J, leaving 6 bases unmatched. Germline CDR1 is SGHNT and CDR2 is YENEEA. CDR3 sequence (DNA): TGTGCCAGCAGCCGTGAAGGGACAGGGAACACTGAAGCTTTCTTT. It encodes CASSREGTGNTEAFF.

DNA of the CDR3: TGTGCCAGCAGTCCGCCGGGACAGGGCTATCAGCCCCAGCATTTT. Protein: CASSPPGQGYQPQHF. The genes are TRBV6-2 or TRBV6-3 and TRBJ1-5, with 9 bases aligning to TRBD1. Trimming took 5 bases from V and 5 from J; bases not matched to a gene: 7. The CDR3 is made up of 15 amino acids. Per the germline V gene, CDR1 is MNHEY and CDR2 is SVGEGT.

The rearrangement joins TRBV19 to TRBJ1-5; tentatively, D is TRBD1 (6 bases). Trimming shortened V by 7 bases and J by 0 bases, and 16 bases separated the two germline ends. Germline lookup yields CDR1 LNHDA and CDR2 SQIVND (reference sequence). The CDR3 spans 16 residues. In nucleotides, the CDR3 is TGTGCCAGTAAGATCTACGGACAGAATAGCAATCAGCCCCAGCATTTT. Its protein is CASKIYGQNSNQPQHF.

The rearrangement links TRBV6-4 to TRBJ2-2; D remains ambiguous. V lost 7 bases to trimming and J lost 3 bases, with 12 bases between them. Germline V gives CDR1 MRHNA, CDR2 SNTAGT. This CDR3 region has 14 residues. The CDR3 spells CASTVSRDTGELFF. The CDR3 DNA follows: TGTGCCAGCACAGTCTCCCGGGACACCGGGGAGCTGTTTTTT.

The chain uses TRBV7-8 and TRBJ1-1, with D perhaps TRBD1 (5 bases). Per the germline V gene, CDR1 is SGHVS and CDR2 is FQNEAQ. The CDR3 totals 15 residues. V dropped 0 bases and J dropped 2 bases, with 10 bases sitting between them. CDR3 DNA: TGTGCCAGCAGCTTAGCGGGGGGAGGTAACACTGAAGCTTTCTTT. Protein product: CASSLAGGGNTEAFF.

V gene TRBV5-4 combines with J gene TRBJ2-3; TRBD2 matches 7 bases. CDR1 is SGHNT, CDR2 YYREEE, per germline (reference sequence). The CDR3 covers 14 residues. The V gene end was trimmed by 2 bases and the J gene end by 1 base; junction bases not matched to a gene: 1. CDR3 sequence (DNA): TGTGCCAGCAGCTTTACTAGCGGCACAGATACGCAGTATTTT. Translation gives CASSFTSGTDTQYF.

The V call is TRBV2, the J call TRBJ2-1, with 7 positions matching TRBD2. The ends lost 0 bases at V and 10 bases at J; junction bases unmatched: 9. The CDR3 spans 15 residues. CDR1 and CDR2 from the germline V gene are SNHLY and FYNNEI. In DNA form, the CDR3 reads TGTGCCAGCAGTGAAGCGGGGGGAGGGTTTGGGGAGCAGTTCTTC. Translated: CASSEAGGGFGEQFF.

CDR3 DNA sequence: TGTGCCAGCAGCTTAGCGTCCGCTAGCAGAGCGGCAGATACGCAGTATTTT. Its translation: CASSLASASRAADTQYF. V gene TRBV7-2 combines with J gene TRBJ2-3; maybe TRBD2 (5 bases). V dropped 0 bases and J dropped 4 bases, with 17 bases sitting between them. CDR1 is SGHTA and CDR2 is FQGNSA in the germline V gene. CDR3 length: 17 residues.

This chain uses TRBV2 with TRBJ1-1; maybe TRBD1 (5 bases). CDR3 length equals 15 residues. Germline lookup yields CDR1 SNHLY and CDR2 FYNNEI. The V gene lost 0 bases and the J gene lost 6 bases, with 14 bases spanning the gap. The CDR3 is CASSEAVIRDSEAFF. The CDR3 DNA reads as TGTGCCAGCAGTGAAGCGGTGATAAGGGACTCTGAAGCTTTCTTT.

CDR3 DNA sequence: TGTGCCAGCAGCTTAGGGAGGACAGGATCAAATGGCTACACCTTC. Protein: CASSLGRTGSNGYTF. The chain couples TRBV13 to TRBJ1-2; 7 positions agree with TRBD1. This CDR3 is 15 amino acids long. From germline, CDR1 is PRHDT and CDR2 FYEKMQ (reference sequence). With 0 bases clipped from V and 6 bases from J, the junction kept 7 bases outside the gene matches.

This clone was detected only a few times. V and J are TRBV19 and TRBJ1-5; 11 nucleotides line up with TRBD1. The CDR3 runs 14 residues. The germline V gene encodes CDR1 LNHDA and CDR2 SQIVND (reference sequence). V shed 5 bases and J 6 bases; nucleotides not matched to a gene: 3. CDR3 sequence reads: CASSEGQGAQPQHF. Here the CDR3 DNA reads TGTGCCAGTAGTGAAGGACAGGGGGCTCAGCCCCAGCATTTT.

The chain employs TRBV19 and TRBJ2-1; no reliable D call. The ends were cut back, 6 bases at V and 0 bases at J, with 21 bases in the middle. The CDR3 sequence is 18 residues long. Germline loops: CDR1 LNHDA, CDR2 SQIVND (reference sequence). CDR3 region: CASRVRSASSSSYNEQFF. The CDR3 DNA reads TGTGCCAGTAGGGTACGGAGCGCGTCCTCCAGCTCCTACAATGAGCAGTTCTTC.

The chain carries TRBV5-4 and TRBJ2-5; perhaps TRBD1 as D (5 bases). Germline V gives CDR1 SGHNT, CDR2 YYREEE (reference sequence). V was trimmed by 4 bases and J by 1 base, leaving 11 bases between them. The CDR3 extends over 14 amino acids. The CDR3 DNA follows: TGTGCCAGCAGCCTAGGGGCGATCCAAGAGACCCAGTACTTC. It specifies CASSLGAIQETQYF.

The CDR3 spells CASPTDNGYTF. CDR3 sequence (DNA): TGCGCCAGCCCCACCGACAATGGCTACACCTTC. V is TRBV5-1 and J is TRBJ1-2; D uncertain. V was cut by 7 bases and J by 6 bases, with 10 bases left in between. Germline V gives CDR1 SGHRS, CDR2 YFSETQ. The CDR3 extends over 11 amino acids.

This chain uses TRBV30 with TRBJ1-5; a possible D gene is TRBD1 (6 bases). The germline V gene has CDR1 GTSNPN and CDR2 SVGIG (reference sequence). The CDR3 loop spans 15 amino acids. V was cut by 0 bases and J by 6 bases, with 15 bases left in between. The DNA for the CDR3 is TGTGCCTGGAGTGTACAAGCGGGGGCTGGTCAGCCCCAGCATTTT. This gives the protein CAWSVQAGAGQPQHF.

The gene calls are TRBV6-1 and TRBJ1-5, with 8 bases identical to TRBD1. Germline CDR1 reads MNHNS; CDR2 reads SASEGT. CDR3 size: 15 residues. J gave up 6 bases and V 6 bases, and 10 bases lay outside the gene matches. The CDR3 loop reads CASRTVHRGGQPQHF. The CDR3 DNA follows: TGTGCCAGCAGGACCGTACACAGGGGGGGTCAGCCCCAGCATTTT.

The chain couples TRBV5-6 to TRBJ2-1; D call uncertain. V was cut by 3 bases and J by 4 bases, with 11 bases left in between. From germline, CDR1 is SGHDT and CDR2 YYEEEE. There are 14 residues in the CDR3. CDR3 amino acids: CASSSPYQYNEQFF. Written as DNA, the CDR3 is TGTGCCAGCAGCTCCCCGTATCAGTACAATGAGCAGTTCTTC.

The chain couples TRBV6-5 to TRBJ1-5; no reliable D call. This CDR3 has 14 residues. Per germline, CDR1 MNHEY and CDR2 SVGAGI. V lost 5 bases, J lost 3 bases, and 11 bases lay in between. DNA for the CDR3: TGTGCCAGCAGTCGTACAGATTCCAATCAGCCCCAGCATTTT. Encoded protein: CASSRTDSNQPQHF.

The V call is TRBV5-1, the J call TRBJ2-2; the match to TRBD2 covers 9 bases. Germline V gives CDR1 SGHRS, CDR2 YFSETQ. The CDR3 is 17 amino acids. V lost 1 base to trimming and J lost 2 bases; unmatched junction nucleotides: 6. The CDR3 sequence: CASSLSVSGSNTGELFF. The CDR3 region has the DNA TGCGCCAGCAGCTTGTCTGTTAGCGGGAGTAACACCGGGGAGCTGTTTTTT.

This rearrangement joins TRBV7-9 to TRBJ2-3; D unclear. CDR1 is SEHNR and CDR2 is FQNEAQ in the germline V gene (reference sequence). V lost 1 base, J lost 3 bases, and 11 bases lay in between. The CDR3 is made up of 15 amino acids. DNA of the CDR3: TGTGCCAGCAGCTTAGGTTCCGGTGGTACAGATACGCAGTATTTT. Its translation is CASSLGSGGTDTQYF.

This sequence joins TRBV5-1 and TRBJ2-3; weak D call: TRBD1 (5 bases). The germline V and J ends were trimmed by 0 bases and 5 bases, with 7 bases remaining between them. CDR3 size: 13 residues. Germline loops: CDR1 SGHRS, CDR2 YFSETQ. The CDR3 DNA follows: TGCGCCAGCAGCTTGGTAGGGGTAGATACGCAGTATTTT. Protein sequence: CASSLVGVDTQYF.

The rearrangement links TRBV5-1 to TRBJ2-7, with D possibly matching TRBD2 (5 bases). The CDR3 is made up of 14 amino acids. Per germline, CDR1 SGHRS and CDR2 YFSETQ. V lost 0 bases and J lost 5, with 12 bases in between. The CDR3 loop reads CASSLGAGFDEQYF. The CDR3 DNA reads TGCGCCAGCAGCTTGGGGGCGGGTTTCGACGAGCAGTACTTC.

V and J are TRBV7-2 and TRBJ2-7; D uncertain. CDR1 is SGHTA, CDR2 FQGNSA, per germline. The CDR3 is 14 residues long. The V gene lost 3 bases and the J gene lost 0 bases, with 9 bases spanning the gap. The CDR3 loop reads CASSFAASSYEQYF. The CDR3 bases are TGTGCCAGCAGCTTTGCGGCTAGCTCCTACGAGCAGTACTTC.

V usage is TRBV23-1 and J usage is TRBJ1-2; D ambiguous. TRBV23-1 is labeled an ORF, and its function is uncertain. V was cut by 8 bases and J by 1 base, with 23 bases left in between. The CDR3 loop spans 17 amino acids. This chain's CDR3 is CASETRHPAVINYGYTF. The CDR3 DNA is TGCGCCAGCGAGACGCGTCATCCGGCGGTTATTAACTATGGCTACACCTTC.